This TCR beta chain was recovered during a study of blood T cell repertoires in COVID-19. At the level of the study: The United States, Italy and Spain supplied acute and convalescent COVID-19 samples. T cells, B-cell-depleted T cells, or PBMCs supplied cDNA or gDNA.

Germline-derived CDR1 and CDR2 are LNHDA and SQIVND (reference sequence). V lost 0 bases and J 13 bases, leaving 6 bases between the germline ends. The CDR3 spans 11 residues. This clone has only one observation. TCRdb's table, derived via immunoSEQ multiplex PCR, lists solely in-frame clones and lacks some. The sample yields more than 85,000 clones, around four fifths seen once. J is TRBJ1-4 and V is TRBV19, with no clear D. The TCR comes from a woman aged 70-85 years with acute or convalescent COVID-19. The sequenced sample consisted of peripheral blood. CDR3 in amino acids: CASSIDRGLFF. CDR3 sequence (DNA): TGTGCCAGTAGTATAGACCGGGGACTGTTTTTT. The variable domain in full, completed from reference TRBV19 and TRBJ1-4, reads DGGITQSPKYLFRKEGQNVTLSCEQNLNHDAMYWYRQDPGQGLRLIYYSQIVNDFQKGDIAEGYSVSREKKESFPLTVTSAQKNPTAFYLCASSIDRGLFFGSGTQLSVL.